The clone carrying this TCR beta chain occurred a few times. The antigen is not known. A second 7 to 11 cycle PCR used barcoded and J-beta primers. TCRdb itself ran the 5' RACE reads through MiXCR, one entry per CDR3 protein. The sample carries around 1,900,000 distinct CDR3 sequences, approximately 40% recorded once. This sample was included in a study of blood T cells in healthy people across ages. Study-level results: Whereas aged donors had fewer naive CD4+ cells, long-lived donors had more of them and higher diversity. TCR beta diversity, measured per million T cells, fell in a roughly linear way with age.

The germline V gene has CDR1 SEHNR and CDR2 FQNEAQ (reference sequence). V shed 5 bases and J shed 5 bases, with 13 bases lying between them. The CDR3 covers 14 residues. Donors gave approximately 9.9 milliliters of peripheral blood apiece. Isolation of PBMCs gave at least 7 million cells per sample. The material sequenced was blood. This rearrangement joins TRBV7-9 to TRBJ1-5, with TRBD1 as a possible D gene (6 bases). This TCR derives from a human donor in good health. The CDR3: CASSPKTGDQPQHF. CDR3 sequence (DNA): TGTGCCAGCAGCCCGAAGACAGGAGATCAGCCCCAGCATTTT.